These T cell receptor beta chains were read from a single sample in a study of T cells after posttransplantation cyclophosphamide. Here immunoSEQ multiplex PCR was the method, and the copy in TCRdb shows in-frame clones only, minus some. The table has roughly 7,600 clones, 75% to 85% seen once. Sequenced here: CD4+ T cells sorted from blood, sampled 950 to 1,200 days after allogeneic stem cell transplant with posttransplant cyclophosphamide. The receptors come from a female patient in her 40s who received an allogeneic stem cell transplant from a related donor, was CMV-positive, and had no GVHD. T cells may partly derive from the graft donor. CDR3s include the opening cysteine and the closing phenylalanine or tryptophan. Each record gives: CDR3 protein, clone size, V gene, J gene. The listing skips clone size in some rows; elsewhere it reads once, few, many or a size class.

CDR3aa: CASSLEGGGYQETQYF; abundance: -; v_gene: TRBV5-1; j_gene: TRBJ2-5
CDR3aa: CAAGGQSPLHF; abundance: once; v_gene: TRBV2; j_gene: TRBJ1-6
CDR3aa: CATWGSGGFHNEQFF; abundance: -; v_gene: TRBV6-5; j_gene: TRBJ2-1
CDR3aa: CASSTDGSTGELFF; abundance: -; v_gene: TRBV5-1; j_gene: TRBJ2-2
CDR3aa: CASSVVASGGQETQYF; abundance: -; v_gene: TRBV9; j_gene: TRBJ2-5
CDR3aa: CASSESWTTYF; abundance: -; v_gene: TRBV6-1; j_gene: TRBJ2-5
CDR3aa: CASSPRGASRTGELFF; abundance: -; v_gene: TRBV4-2; j_gene: TRBJ2-2
CDR3aa: CASSAGQGQNQPQHF; abundance: -; v_gene: TRBV6-5; j_gene: TRBJ1-5
CDR3aa: CASSGTAGEQYF; abundance: -; v_gene: TRBV19; j_gene: TRBJ2-7
CDR3aa: CASSIGGNTGELFF; abundance: -; v_gene: TRBV19; j_gene: TRBJ2-2
CDR3aa: CASSLLPRGSPTDEQFF; abundance: once; v_gene: TRBV5-1; j_gene: TRBJ2-1
CDR3aa: CAVPGIRHNYGYTF; abundance: few; v_gene: TRBV6-1; j_gene: TRBJ1-2
CDR3aa: CASSQGQGTGELFF; abundance: -; v_gene: TRBV6-1; j_gene: TRBJ2-2
CDR3aa: CASSLGGPRGTEAFF; abundance: -; v_gene: TRBV7-9; j_gene: TRBJ1-1
CDR3aa: CASSFRTGVSGANVLTF; abundance: -; v_gene: TRBV5-6; j_gene: TRBJ2-6
CDR3aa: CASLLGGYNEQFF; abundance: -; v_gene: TRBV6-1; j_gene: TRBJ2-1
CDR3aa: CASSLYRGTNEKLFF; abundance: -; v_gene: TRBV5-1; j_gene: TRBJ1-4
CDR3aa: CASSELEGRSPLHF; abundance: -; v_gene: TRBV6-1; j_gene: TRBJ1-6
CDR3aa: CASSSTGLTGELFF; abundance: -; v_gene: TRBV7-7; j_gene: TRBJ2-2
CDR3aa: CASSTGTGSNEQFF; abundance: -; v_gene: TRBV6-1; j_gene: TRBJ2-1
CDR3aa: CASSTPQGLAGSYNEQFF; abundance: -; v_gene: TRBV19; j_gene: TRBJ2-1
CDR3aa: CASSLIGADEKLFF; abundance: -; v_gene: TRBV5-4; j_gene: TRBJ1-4
CDR3aa: CASSPGLAGGGEQFF; abundance: -; v_gene: TRBV11-2; j_gene: TRBJ2-1
CDR3aa: CASRPDNRGRTEAFF; abundance: -; v_gene: TRBV6-5; j_gene: TRBJ1-1
CDR3aa: CASTITGYNEQFF; abundance: -; v_gene: TRBV14; j_gene: TRBJ2-1
CDR3aa: CASSEDSRTEAFF; abundance: -; v_gene: TRBV2; j_gene: TRBJ1-1
CDR3aa: CASSSNPADTQYF; abundance: -; v_gene: TRBV7-3; j_gene: TRBJ2-3
CDR3aa: CASSLELYQETQYF; abundance: -; v_gene: TRBV11-2; j_gene: TRBJ2-5
CDR3aa: CASGLAGVNEQFF; abundance: -; v_gene: TRBV12-5; j_gene: TRBJ2-1
CDR3aa: CASSGREGVMYTEAFF; abundance: -; v_gene: TRBV11-2; j_gene: TRBJ1-1
CDR3aa: CASSPRRDRLGNTIYF; abundance: -; v_gene: TRBV18; j_gene: TRBJ1-3
CDR3aa: CASSSGDGRSNQPQHF; abundance: few; v_gene: TRBV2; j_gene: TRBJ1-5
CDR3aa: CASSDSLDRRSPLHF; abundance: -; v_gene: TRBV6-4; j_gene: TRBJ1-6
CDR3aa: CASTEAGGGETQYF; abundance: -; v_gene: TRBV28; j_gene: TRBJ2-5
CDR3aa: CASSYGLAKTQYF; abundance: -; v_gene: TRBV7-2; j_gene: TRBJ2-5
CDR3aa: CASSVGGGSPLHF; abundance: few; v_gene: TRBV9; j_gene: TRBJ1-6
CDR3aa: CASSTVRGGELFF; abundance: -; v_gene: TRBV11-3; j_gene: TRBJ2-2
CDR3aa: CSVGSAGGSYNEQFF; abundance: -; v_gene: TRBV29-1; j_gene: TRBJ2-1
CDR3aa: CASSFPSGGMEYF; abundance: -; v_gene: TRBV5-4; j_gene: TRBJ2-7
CDR3aa: CASSLRSGYSYEQYF; abundance: -; v_gene: TRBV6-1; j_gene: TRBJ2-7
CDR3aa: CASSPGTLPEDEQFF; abundance: -; v_gene: TRBV11-3; j_gene: TRBJ2-1
CDR3aa: CASSLASSGGVNYNEQFF; abundance: -; v_gene: TRBV7-2; j_gene: TRBJ2-1
CDR3aa: CASSLWASGYTQYF; abundance: -; v_gene: TRBV13; j_gene: TRBJ2-3
CDR3aa: CASSPRGMSTEAFF; abundance: -; v_gene: TRBV7-2; j_gene: TRBJ1-1
CDR3aa: CASRVRASSYEQYF; abundance: -; v_gene: TRBV11-2; j_gene: TRBJ2-7
CDR3aa: CANNTSSAYNEQFF; abundance: once; v_gene: TRBV4-3; j_gene: TRBJ2-1
CDR3aa: CASSLGAGMTSGGYTYEQYF; abundance: -; v_gene: TRBV7-8; j_gene: TRBJ2-7
CDR3aa: CASSAGVQGSNQPQHF; abundance: -; v_gene: TRBV7-6; j_gene: TRBJ1-5
CDR3aa: CASSPGTLITDTQYF; abundance: -; v_gene: TRBV18; j_gene: TRBJ2-3
CDR3aa: CASSQTGPGPYEQYF; abundance: -; v_gene: TRBV6-5; j_gene: TRBJ2-7
CDR3aa: CASSYSDRGGEKLFF; abundance: -; v_gene: TRBV6-6; j_gene: TRBJ1-4
CDR3aa: CASSTRVSNYGYTF; abundance: -; v_gene: TRBV7-8; j_gene: TRBJ1-2
CDR3aa: CASSFVQGGGYTF; abundance: -; v_gene: TRBV27; j_gene: TRBJ1-2